These T cell receptor beta chains were read from a single sample in a study of Ad26.COV2.S vaccination and SARS-CoV-2 variants. TCRdb's table, derived via immunoSEQ multiplex PCR, lists solely in-frame clones and lacks some. This sample yields more than 300,000 clones, of which around four fifths are seen a single time; around 2% belongs to the top ten. The source was peripheral blood, collected in a trial of Ad26.COV2.S vaccine versus placebo. The receptors stem from a person between 18 and 65 years old who received the Ad26.COV2.S COVID-19 vaccine or a placebo. Each CDR3 is given with its conserved first and last residue. Each record gives: CDR3 protein, CDR3 DNA, D gene, clone size, V gene, J gene. A D gene is named only where the DNA matches it firmly. Some rows mark clone size as missing; the rest say once, few, many or name a class of expanded clone.

CASSLGDGVYGGYTF	TGTGCCAGCAGCTTAGGGGACGGGGTGTATGGTGGCTACACCTTC	.	.	TRBV7-2	TRBJ1-2
CASRMEGTTYEQYF	TGTGCCAGCAGGATGGAGGGTACTACCTACGAGCAGTACTTC	.	.	TRBV2	TRBJ2-7
CASSVEGAGGYTF	TGTGCCAGCAGCGTAGAGGGTGCAGGTGGCTACACCTTC	.	.	TRBV9	TRBJ1-2
CASSQRGNEQFF	TGTGCCAGCAGCCAACGGGGGAATGAGCAGTTCTTC	.	.	TRBV3-1/TRBV3-2	TRBJ2-1
CASSLREQRTSYEQYF	TGTGCCAGCAGCTTAAGGGAACAGCGAACGTCCTACGAGCAGTACTTC	.	.	TRBV7-2	TRBJ2-7
CASNIHGNTGELFF	TGTGCCAGCAACATTCACGGGAACACCGGGGAGCTGTTTTTT	.	.	TRBV7-8	TRBJ2-2
CASTQDSNYQPQHF	TGTGCCAGCACCCAGGACAGCAATTATCAGCCCCAGCATTTT	.	.	TRBV6-5	TRBJ1-5
CASSQGEDRTYEQYF	TGTGCCAGCAGCCAAGGGGAGGACAGGACCTACGAGCAGTACTTC	.	.	TRBV4-2	TRBJ2-7
CASSRTGRDYGYTF	TGTGCCAGCAGTAGGACAGGGAGAGACTATGGCTACACCTTC	TRBD1	.	TRBV2	TRBJ1-2
CASLLQGVPGANVLTF	TGTGCCAGCTTACTACAGGGGGTACCTGGGGCCAACGTCCTGACTTTC	TRBD1	.	TRBV18	TRBJ2-6
CASSLVLGAGGELFF	TGTGCCAGCAGCTTAGTGCTGGGGGCAGGCGGGGAGCTGTTTTTT	.	.	TRBV7-2	TRBJ2-2
CSAIGQKEFF	TGCAGTGCTATCGGACAGAAGGAGTTCTTC	.	.	TRBV20-1	TRBJ2-1
CASSDSLQETQYF	TGTGCCAGCTCAGATAGCCTCCAAGAGACCCAGTACTTC	.	.	TRBV18	TRBJ2-5
CASSPSGGGVGYTF	TGTGCCAGCAGCCCCAGTGGGGGGGGCGTTGGCTACACCTTC	.	once	TRBV14	TRBJ1-2
CASSSGLAGFYEQYF	TGTGCCAGCAGCTCCGGACTAGCGGGGTTCTACGAGCAGTACTTC	TRBD2	.	TRBV7-9	TRBJ2-7
CASSVGGYSYEQYF	TGTGCCAGCAGCGTAGGGGGTTATTCCTACGAGCAGTACTTC	.	.	TRBV9	TRBJ2-7
CASSEDVSGYNEQFF	TGTGCCAGCAGTGAAGACGTTAGCGGGTACAATGAGCAGTTCTTC	TRBD2	.	TRBV2	TRBJ2-1
CASSARRGDSGNTIYF	TGCGCCAGCAGCGCCCGACGAGGGGACTCTGGAAACACCATATATTTT	.	.	TRBV5-1	TRBJ1-3
CASSIDGGLEFYEQFF	TGTGCCAGTAGTATAGATGGGGGACTAGAATTTTATGAGCAGTTCTTC	TRBD2	.	TRBV19	TRBJ2-1
CASSEVGGVKQQRGYTF	TGTGCCAGCAGTGAAGTTGGAGGGGTGAAACAACAACGTGGCTACACCTTC	.	.	TRBV6-1	TRBJ1-2
CASSLIQGPETQYF	TGCGCCAGCAGCCTCATACAGGGACCAGAGACCCAGTACTTC	.	.	TRBV5-1	TRBJ2-5
CASSWRGTQYNEQFF	TGTGCCAGCAGCTGGCGGGGGACACAATACAATGAGCAGTTCTTC	.	.	TRBV5-4	TRBJ2-1
CASSLLQGGNSPLHF	TGTGCCAGCAGTTTATTACAGGGTGGGAATTCACCCCTCCACTTT	.	.	TRBV28	TRBJ1-6
CASSTPGSNTEAFF	TGTGCCAGCAGTACCCCTGGTTCGAACACTGAAGCTTTCTTT	.	.	TRBV28	TRBJ1-1
CASSKVRQGRYEQYF	TGTGCCAGCAGCAAAGTACGGCAGGGGAGATACGAGCAGTACTTC	.	.	TRBV21-1	TRBJ2-7
CASSSGIGYTF	TGTGCCAGCAGTTCCGGGATTGGCTACACCTTC	.	.	TRBV27	TRBJ1-2
CASSSAGTGNEKLFF	TGCGCCAGCAGCTCGGCCGGGACGGGGAATGAAAAACTGTTTTTT	.	many	TRBV5-1	TRBJ1-4
CASSLSQGSSGGYTDTQYF	TGTGCCAGCAGCTTGTCGCAGGGATCTAGCGGGGGATACACAGATACGCAGTATTTT	TRBD2	.	TRBV5-6	TRBJ2-3
CASSFLAGAPAKNIQYF	TGTGCCAGCAGTTTCCTAGCGGGGGCCCCAGCCAAAAACATTCAGTACTTC	TRBD2	.	TRBV27	TRBJ2-4
CASRGGRGARDTGELFF	TGTGCCAGCAGGGGAGGCAGGGGGGCCCGTGACACCGGGGAGCTGTTTTTT	.	.	TRBV27	TRBJ2-2
CAISDRGRNANYGYTF	TGTGCCATCAGTGATCGGGGGAGGAATGCGAACTATGGCTACACCTTC	.	.	TRBV10-3	TRBJ1-2
CASRADRGLTYEQYF	TGTGCCAGCAGAGCCGACAGGGGGCTCACCTACGAGCAGTACTTC	TRBD1	.	TRBV6-5	TRBJ2-7
CATSDSVSTDTQYF	TGTGCCACCTCGGACAGTGTTAGCACAGATACGCAGTATTTT	.	.	TRBV24-1	TRBJ2-3